This T cell receptor beta chain appears in the sequencing data of a study of blood T cell repertoires in COVID-19. At the level of the study: From T cells, B-cell-depleted T cells, or PBMCs came the material, which was cDNA or gDNA.

The method was immunoSEQ multiplex PCR; TCRdb's version includes in-frame clones alone and lacks a portion of them. This table has hundreds of thousands of clones, 65% to 90% appearing once. Trimming at V came to 3 bases and at J to 8 bases, leaving 2 bases not matched to a gene. The germline CDR1 and CDR2 sequences are LNHDA and SQIVND (reference sequence). The CDR3 loop spans 12 amino acids. The sample was peripheral blood. The sequence was obtained from a man aged 50-60 years with active or convalescent COVID-19. The chain joins TRBV19 to TRBJ1-2, with 8 nucleotides matching TRBD1. The CDR3 spells CASSIDRGGYTF. CDR3 coding DNA: TGTGCCAGTAGTATCGACAGGGGCGGCTACACCTTC. Based on the CDR3 plus reference TRBV19 and TRBJ1-2, the full variable domain is DGGITQSPKYLFRKEGQNVTLSCEQNLNHDAMYWYRQDPGQGLRLIYYSQIVNDFQKGDIAEGYSVSREKKESFPLTVTSAQKNPTAFYLCASSIDRGGYTFGSGTRLTVV.